The clone carrying this T cell receptor (beta chain) occurred many times. 5'RACE template switching added a universal primer site and UMIs to TCR cDNA. TCRdb re-called the 5' RACE reads with MiXCR, one entry per CDR3 protein. The sample consists of about 10,000 distinct CDR3 sequences, under 5.5% of them appearing once. This entry is derived from a study of T cells after yellow fever vaccination. Study in general: Researchers used SMART-Seq v4 Ultra Low Input to prepare fractions that had low cell numbers.

The CDR3 loop spans 14 amino acids. V was pared by 8 bases and J by 4 bases, with 15 bases between. Germline assignment: CDR1 MNHNS and CDR2 SASEGT. Broader study findings: For sorted memory subsets on day 0, almost all vaccine-responding clonotypes were undetectable. Few clonotypes appeared in both CD4 and CD8 compartments.

The source was PBMCs, either bulk or a sorted T-cell subset (CD4+, CD8+, memory, or dextramer-sorted; not recorded which), collected approximately 16 days after the first yellow fever vaccination. This TCR came from a man younger than 30 who received the YFV17D yellow fever vaccine. J is TRBJ1-5 and V is TRBV6-1, with no clear D. The CDR3 region has the DNA TGTGCCAGCTACCTCTCGGTGGGTAATCAGCCCCAGCATTTT. Protein: CASYLSVGNQPQHF.